This passage covers 23 T cell receptor beta chains from one sample sequenced in a study of early T cells in non-severe SARS-CoV-2 infection. TCRdb re-analysed the 5' RACE reads in MiXCR, keeping a single row per CDR3 protein. The sample has about 58,000 distinct CDR3 sequences; about 11% are singletons. Material: whole blood, obtained at baseline. Receptors were obtained from an adult who was a healthcare worker with PCR-confirmed SARS-CoV-2 infection or an uninfected control (not recorded which). The donor label of this sample is uncertain.

The CDR3 spells CATRGPSNTEAFF. CDR3 in DNA: TGTGCCACCAGGGGACCGAGTAACACTGAAGCTTTCTTT. The chain couples TRBV24-1 to TRBJ1-1; the D gene is possibly TRBD1 (5 bases). With 7 bases removed from V and 2 bases from J, the gap between germline ends came to 10 bases. CDR1 KGHDR and CDR2 SFDVKD come from the germline V gene. There are 13 residues in the CDR3.

This clonotype was seen a few times. The chain couples TRBV29-1 to TRBJ2-2; 7 positions agree with TRBD2. The V gene end was trimmed by 6 bases and the J gene end by 6 bases; junction bases not matched to a gene: 10. CDR3 size: 14 residues. CDR1 and CDR2 (germline): SQVTM, ANQGSEA. The CDR3 coding sequence is TGCAGCGTGGGGGGGGTCTTTGAGCCCGGGGAGCTGTTTTTT. Its protein is CSVGGVFEPGELFF.

This clonotype has a handful of counts. This chain connects TRBV6-5 to TRBJ2-1; a possible D gene is TRBD1 (5 bases). The CDR3 loop spans 15 amino acids. The V end lost 6 bases, the J end lost 0 bases, and 12 bases lay between the germline ends. The germline V gene has CDR1 MNHEY and CDR2 SVGAGI. In nucleotides, the CDR3 is TGTGCCAGCAGGCAATGGCAGGGCTCCTACAATGAGCAGTTCTTC. Amino acids: CASRQWQGSYNEQFF.

This clonotype was recorded at least ten times. V usage is TRBV12-5 and J usage is TRBJ1-1; TRBD1 might be the D (6 bases). Germline V gene data show CDR1 as LGHNT and CDR2 as FRNRAP. Trimming shortened V by 5 bases and J by 7 bases, and 11 bases separated the two germline ends. The CDR3 has 12 residues. This CDR3 is CASGLGGSEAFF. The CDR3 region has the DNA TGTGCTAGTGGTCTAGGGGGAAGTGAAGCTTTCTTT.

This clonotype was found a few times. The rearrangement links TRBV7-2 to TRBJ1-2; 8 nucleotides line up with TRBD1. CDR3 length: 15 amino acids. Trimming took 5 bases from V and 4 from J; bases not matched to a gene: 9. Germline lookup yields CDR1 SGHTA and CDR2 FQGNSA. In DNA, the CDR3 is TGTGCCAGCAGCCAAGATCAGGGGGCGCGCTATGGCTACACCTTC. This translates into CASSQDQGARYGYTF.

This clonotype was found a few times. V usage is TRBV10-3 and J usage is TRBJ1-6, with a tentative D call TRBD1 (6 bases). The CDR3 runs to 13 residues. CDR1 is ENHRY, CDR2 SYGVKD, per germline. The V gene lost 6 bases and the J gene lost 4 bases, with 7 bases spanning the gap. CDR3 sequence reads: CAIRTGYNSPLHF. CDR3 DNA: TGTGCCATCAGGACAGGTTATAATTCACCCCTCCACTTT.

The table lists this clonotype with a few counts. CDR3 sequence reads: CASSPNRGFSGNTIYF. The CDR3 nucleotides are TGTGCCAGCTCACCCAACAGGGGATTCTCTGGAAACACCATATATTTT. The rearrangement joins TRBV18 to TRBJ1-3; 7 nucleotides line up with TRBD1. The J segment lost 0 bases and the V segment lost 3 bases, leaving 5 bases of the junction unmatched. Germline V gene sequence: CDR1 KGHSH, CDR2 LQKENI. The CDR3 has 16 residues.

This clonotype was seen a few times. The J gene is TRBJ1-1, the V gene TRBV12-3 or TRBV12-4; D call uncertain. Deletions cut 5 bases from V and 4 bases from J, with 17 bases between. The CDR3 consists of 15 residues. The CDR3 protein is CASSPPGLPGTEAFF. CDR3 DNA: TGTGCCAGCAGTCCACCCGGGCTACCGGGCACTGAAGCTTTCTTT.

This clonotype has a handful of counts. The chain employs TRBV9 and TRBJ2-3, with no clear D. The CDR3 length is 14 residues. CDR1 and CDR2 (germline): SGDLS, YYNGEE. The V end lost 1 base, the J end lost 2 bases, and 8 bases lay between the germline ends. The CDR3 DNA sequence: TGTGCCAGCAGCGTATCTTCGGTCACAGATACGCAGTATTTT. Protein sequence: CASSVSSVTDTQYF.

This clonotype turned up a few times. The rearrangement joins TRBV11-2 to TRBJ1-1, with 8 positions matching TRBD1. Germline CDR1 SGHAT, CDR2 FQNNGV. The CDR3 loop spans 17 amino acids. The ends lost 0 bases at V and 4 bases at J; junction bases unmatched: 10. CDR3 DNA: TGTGCCAGCAGCTTAGATGTGACAGGGGACTTCTCCACTGAAGCTTTCTTT. Translation: CASSLDVTGDFSTEAFF.

Only a few counts were recorded for this clonotype. V gene TRBV4-1 combines with J gene TRBJ1-1, with a tentative D call TRBD1 (5 bases). The CDR3 sequence is 15 residues long. Per germline, CDR1 MGHRA and CDR2 YSYEKL. V was shortened by 6 bases and J by 1 base, with 15 bases between the two germline ends. CDR3 protein: CASSRFGQGNTEAFF. In DNA form, the CDR3 reads TGCGCCAGCAGTCGGTTTGGACAAGGGAACACTGAAGCTTTCTTT.

This sequence joins TRBV7-6 and TRBJ1-1; 9 bases map to TRBD1. J gave up 4 bases and V 5 bases, and 8 bases lay outside the gene matches. Germline V gene lookup returns CDR1 SGHVS and CDR2 FNYEAQ. The CDR3 is made up of 15 amino acids. CDR3: CASSPLGQGGTEAFF. In nucleotides, the CDR3 is TGTGCCAGCAGCCCTCTGGGACAGGGTGGCACTGAAGCTTTCTTT.

The chain combines TRBV10-2 with TRBJ2-2; 9 bases agree with TRBD1. In germline, CDR1 is WSHSY, CDR2 SAAADI. CDR3 length: 15 residues. V lost 3 bases and J lost 5; bases outside the gene matches: 4. As DNA, the CDR3 is TGCGCCAGCAGTGAACAGGGGGCAGGGACCGGGGAGCTGTTTTTT. Its protein product is CASSEQGAGTGELFF.

This chain uses TRBV11-2 with TRBJ2-3; D call uncertain. V shed 3 bases and J shed 3 bases, with 10 bases lying between them. The CDR3 runs to 14 residues. The germline V gene has CDR1 SGHAT and CDR2 FQNNGV. In DNA, the CDR3 is TGTGCCAGCAGCTTTACGGGCCCTACAGATACGCAGTATTTT. Translated: CASSFTGPTDTQYF.

This clonotype has more than one count but fewer than ten. This rearrangement joins TRBV10-2 to TRBJ2-3; D remains unclear. Trimming shortened V by 5 bases and J by 1 base, and 7 bases separated the two germline ends. CDR1 WSHSY and CDR2 SAAADI come from the germline V gene. CDR3 length: 13 residues. The CDR3 reads CASSSWGTDTQYF. CDR3 sequence (DNA): TGCGCCAGCAGTAGTTGGGGCACAGATACGCAGTATTTT.

The V gene is TRBV21-1, the J gene TRBJ2-7. TRBV21-1 is described as a pseudogene. This CDR3 has 14 residues. CDR3 loop: CASSKALTNYEQYV. The CDR3 DNA is TGTGCCAGCAGCAAAGCGCTGACGAATTACGAGCAGTACGTC.

This clonotype has more than one count but fewer than ten. This chain uses TRBV7-8 with TRBJ2-2; tentative D call: TRBD2 (5 bases). V dropped 1 base and J dropped 6 bases, with 9 bases sitting between them. From germline, CDR1 is SGHVS and CDR2 FQNEAQ. The CDR3 consists of 14 residues. In DNA form, the CDR3 reads TGTGCCAGCAGCTTAGTGCGGGTTTCCGGGGAGCTGTTTTTT. Amino acids: CASSLVRVSGELFF.

The chain joins TRBV14 to TRBJ2-5; a possible D gene is TRBD2 (7 bases). Per the germline V gene, CDR1 is SGHDN and CDR2 is FVKESK. The CDR3 runs 16 residues. V was clipped by 5 bases and J by 3 bases, with 19 bases between them. CDR3 amino acids: CASSGLRRGGEETQYF. As DNA, the CDR3 is TGTGCCAGCAGCGGACTACGTAGGGGGGGAGAAGAGACCCAGTACTTC. Variable domain in full (rest from reference TRBV14 and TRBJ2-5): EAGVTQFPSHSVIEKGQTVTLRCDPISGHDNLYWYRRVMGKEIKFLLHFVKESKQDESGMPNNRFLAERTGGTYSTLKVQPAELEDSGVYFCASSGLRRGGEETQYFGPGTRLLVL.

The V gene is TRBV10-3, the J gene TRBJ2-1; 9 nucleotides agree with TRBD1. J lost 8 bases, V lost 4 bases, and 9 bases had no gene match. Germline V gene lookup returns CDR1 ENHRY and CDR2 SYGVKD. The CDR3 sequence is 15 residues long. CDR3 protein: CAISALRTGEYEQFF. In DNA, the CDR3 is TGTGCCATCAGTGCCTTAAGGACAGGGGAGTATGAGCAGTTCTTC.

This chain connects TRBV27 to TRBJ1-1; 8 bases align to TRBD1. CDR1 and CDR2 from the germline V gene are MNHEY and SMNVEV (reference sequence). This CDR3 has 15 residues. V dropped 4 bases and J dropped 5; count of bases not matched to a gene: 9. CDR3 sequence (DNA): TGTGCCAGCAGTTCACCCCTCACAGGGGGGACTGAAGCTTTCTTT. Encoded protein: CASSSPLTGGTEAFF.

In its sample, this clonotype was seen many times. CDR3 sequence: CASSRTGGRDGYTF. In DNA, the CDR3 is TGCGCCAGCAGTAGGACAGGGGGTAGAGATGGCTACACCTTC. The chain uses TRBV4-1 and TRBJ1-2; 10 positions agree with TRBD1. The germline V gene has CDR1 MGHRA and CDR2 YSYEKL. CDR3 size: 14 residues. The junction had 7 bases not matched to a gene; V was cut back by 6 bases and J by 6 bases.

A few counts support this clonotype. The CDR3 here is CASSLAVDRGRVTPEAFF. The CDR3 DNA sequence: TGTGCCAGCAGCTTAGCGGTCGACAGGGGGCGAGTAACCCCTGAAGCTTTCTTT. The chain recombines TRBV11-2 with TRBJ1-1; 10 bases align to TRBD1. The length of the CDR3 is 18 residues. Unmatched junction bases numbered 14, after V lost 1 base and J lost 6 bases. CDR1 is SGHAT, CDR2 FQNNGV, per germline.

This clonotype has a handful of counts. This rearrangement joins TRBV6-5 to TRBJ2-5, with 7 bases identical to TRBD1. Germline CDR1 and CDR2: MNHEY and SVGAGI. The V and J ends lost 0 bases and 5 bases, in that order; junction bases with no gene match: 0. The length of the CDR3 is 13 residues. CDR3 in DNA: TGTGCCAGCAGTTACTCGACAGGGGAGACCCAGTACTTC. This translates into CASSYSTGETQYF.